Below, 12 T cell receptor beta chains from the same sample are listed, as sequenced in a study of T cell responses to AZD1222 COVID-19 vaccine. Assay used: immunoSEQ multiplex PCR; TCRdb lists only in-frame clones, some missing. The table lists around 150,000 clones, 80% to 95% of them singletons. The sequenced sample was peripheral blood, obtained on day 0 of AZD1222 vaccination. These receptors were taken from an adult in good health.

Written as DNA, the CDR3 is TGCGCCAGCAGCCAAGATTTAACGGGGGACTCCTACGAGCAGTACTTC. Amino acids: CASSQDLTGDSYEQYF. V and J are TRBV4-1 and TRBJ2-7; possible D gene TRBD2, 6 bases. Trimming removed 0 bases from V and 0 bases from J, with 12 bases in between. Germline loops: CDR1 MGHRA, CDR2 YSYEKL. This CDR3 comprises 16 residues.

The chain couples TRBV11-2 to TRBJ2-7, with 12 bases lining up with TRBD2. V shed 6 bases, J shed 3 bases, and the junction held 6 bases outside the gene matches. CDR3 length: 15 residues. Germline V lookup: CDR1 SGHAT, CDR2 FQNNGV. The CDR3 DNA reads TGTGCCAGCAGGCCCACTAGCGGGAGGTTCTACGAGCAGTACTTC. It encodes CASRPTSGRFYEQYF.

The chain is built from TRBV23-1 and TRBJ2-3; D may be TRBD1 or TRBD2 (5 bases each). TRBV23-1 is annotated as an ORF whose role is uncertain. V gave up 4 bases and J gave up 1 base, with 12 bases separating them. CDR3 size: 15 residues. This CDR3 is CASSPTGLGTDTQYF. The CDR3 DNA is TGCGCCAGCAGTCCAACAGGACTTGGCACAGATACGCAGTATTTT.

This chain uses TRBV7-8 with TRBJ1-2; 7 bases map to TRBD1. Germline assignment: CDR1 SGHVS and CDR2 FQNEAQ. There are 15 residues in the CDR3. Trimming at V came to 1 base and at J to 0 bases, leaving 2 bases not matched to a gene. CDR3: CASSLGTGANYGYTF. In DNA form, the CDR3 reads TGTGCCAGCAGCTTAGGGACAGGAGCTAACTATGGCTACACCTTC.

V gene TRBV19 combines with J gene TRBJ2-5; 7 positions match TRBD1. This CDR3 comprises 13 residues. J was trimmed by 2 bases and V by 4 bases; bases with no gene match: 1. CDR1 LNHDA and CDR2 SQIVND come from the germline V gene (reference sequence). The CDR3 DNA follows: TGTGCCAGTAGTAGACAGGGACAAGAGACCCAGTACTTC. This gives the protein CASSRQGQETQYF.

This clone appeared once. The chain carries TRBV4-1 and TRBJ1-5; D gene unclear. Germline lookup yields CDR1 MGHRA and CDR2 YSYEKL. The CDR3 spans 14 residues. Trimming shortened V by 6 bases and J by 3 bases, and 12 bases separated the two germline ends. This chain's CDR3 is CASSLGRVNQPQHF. CDR3 DNA sequence: TGCGCCAGCAGTCTCGGGAGGGTCAATCAGCCCCAGCATTTT.

CDR3 in amino acids: CASAGGGRETQYF. The CDR3 DNA reads as TGTGCCAGCGCCGGGGGGGGACGAGAGACCCAGTACTTC. The V call is TRBV11-1, the J call TRBJ2-5; 8 bases agree with TRBD2. The ends lost 8 bases at V and 4 bases at J; junction bases unmatched: 6. The CDR3 is 13 amino acids. The germline V gene encodes CDR1 SGHAT and CDR2 FQDESV (reference sequence).

This clone was picked up one time. This chain links TRBV19 with TRBJ1-1; no definite D call. The ends were cut back, 1 base at V and 1 base at J, with 13 bases in the middle. Germline values: CDR1 LNHDA, CDR2 SQIVND (reference sequence). CDR3 length equals 16 residues. CDR3 protein: CASSIGRRDANTEAFF. CDR3 bases: TGTGCCAGTAGTATAGGTCGTCGGGATGCGAACACTGAAGCTTTCTTT.

In nucleotides, the CDR3 is TGTGCCACCAGGTGGGACCAAGAAAATCAGCCCCAGCATTTT. Translated: CATRWDQENQPQHF. The V gene is TRBV24-1, the J gene TRBJ1-5; possibly TRBD1 for D (5 bases). CDR1 and CDR2 from the germline V gene are KGHDR and SFDVKD. Trimming pared 7 bases from V and 4 bases from J, leaving 13 bases between. The CDR3 runs 14 residues.

This chain connects TRBV5-1 to TRBJ2-3, with D tentatively TRBD2 (7 bases). V lost 6 bases to trimming and J lost 1 base, with 15 bases between them. This CDR3 region has 15 residues. CDR1 SGHRS and CDR2 YFSETQ come from the germline V gene. For the CDR3, the DNA is TGCGCCAGCACCCGAGGAGGGGGGGGCACAGATACGCAGTATTTT. Its protein is CASTRGGGGTDTQYF.

CDR3 nucleotides: TGTGCCAGCAGCTTGGACCCCGGGGAGACCCAGTACTTC. Its translation: CASSLDPGETQYF. This rearrangement joins TRBV5-4 to TRBJ2-5; no clear D. CDR1 and CDR2 from the germline V gene are SGHNT and YYREEE (reference sequence). Trimming shortened V by 0 bases and J by 5 bases, and 8 bases separated the two germline ends. The length of the CDR3 is 13 residues. Drawing the rest from reference TRBV5-4 and TRBJ2-5, the complete variable domain is ETGVTQSPTHLIKTRGQQVTLRCSSQSGHNTVSWYQQALGQGPQFIFQYYREEENGRGNFPPRFSGLQFPNYSSELNVNALELDDSALYLCASSLDPGETQYFGPGTRLLVL.

This rearrangement joins TRBV29-1 to TRBJ2-5; 7 nucleotides match TRBD1. The V and J ends lost 4 bases and 5 bases, in that order; junction bases with no gene match: 7. The CDR3 is 13 amino acids. CDR1 is SQVTM, CDR2 ANQGSEA, per germline. The CDR3 DNA is TGCAGCGTTGTAGAGGGGGCAGGGGAGACCCAGTACTTC. It specifies CSVVEGAGETQYF. The complete variable domain, with remaining parts taken from reference TRBV29-1 and TRBJ2-5, reads SAVISQKPSRDICQRGTSLTIQCQVDSQVTMMFWYRQQPGQSLTLIATANQGSEATYESGFVIDKFPISRPNLTFSTLTVSNMSPEDSSIYLCSVVEGAGETQYFGPGTRLLVL.